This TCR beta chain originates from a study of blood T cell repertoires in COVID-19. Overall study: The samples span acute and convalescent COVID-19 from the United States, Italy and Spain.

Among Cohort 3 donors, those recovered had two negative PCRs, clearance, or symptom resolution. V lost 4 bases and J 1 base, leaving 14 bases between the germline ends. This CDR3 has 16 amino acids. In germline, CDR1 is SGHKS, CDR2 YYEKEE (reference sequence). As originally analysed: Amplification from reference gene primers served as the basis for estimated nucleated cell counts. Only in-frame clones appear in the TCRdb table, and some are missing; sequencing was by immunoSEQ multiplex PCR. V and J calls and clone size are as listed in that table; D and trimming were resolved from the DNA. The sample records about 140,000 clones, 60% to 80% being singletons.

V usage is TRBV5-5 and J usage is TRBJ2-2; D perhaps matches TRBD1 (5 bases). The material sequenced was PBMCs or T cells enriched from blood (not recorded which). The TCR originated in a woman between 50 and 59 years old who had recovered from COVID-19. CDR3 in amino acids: CASSPPGRENTGELFF. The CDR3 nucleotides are TGTGCCAGCAGCCCCCCCGGCAGGGAGAACACCGGGGAGCTGTTTTTT.